The T cell receptor beta chain under discussion was sequenced for a study of blood T cells in healthy people across ages. The use of a sample-barcoded 5' primer and a J-beta primer mix characterized a second PCR of about 7 to 12 cycles. Each single sample gave us at least 2.5 million CDR3-containing paired-end reads. TCRdb recomputed calls from the 5' RACE reads with MiXCR, one row per CDR3 protein. The sample includes over a million distinct CDR3 sequences, around 25% of them seen just once. Germline trimming cut 2 bases from V and 4 bases from J; bases unmatched to any gene: 6. The CDR3 loop spans 16 amino acids. The germline V gene encodes CDR1 MNHEY and CDR2 SVGAGI. Separately, the same data were catalogued under a study of T cells of mothers and their children. That source reports: At a rate of 1.5 ug per 15 ul, cDNA synthesis received all of the extracted RNA. Sequencing returned over 10 million TCR beta CDR3 reads per mother and about 3 million per child.

Sequencing was done on a sample of blood. J is TRBJ2-1 and V is TRBV6-5, with 9 bases matching TRBD2. The clonotype originates from a girl aged 2 to 10 in good health. The CDR3 is CASSYLTSGRYNEQFF. The CDR3 DNA reads TGTGCCAGCAGTTACCTTACTAGCGGGCGTTACAATGAGCAGTTCTTC.